This T cell receptor (beta chain) was recovered during a study of blood T cell repertoires in COVID-19. Looking at the study overall: The cDNA or gDNA used as material had been derived from T cells, B-cell-depleted T cells, or PBMCs.

Methods used by the authors: Estimation of nucleated cell counts relied on the amplification of reference gene primers. Assay: immunoSEQ multiplex PCR; the TCRdb copy retains only in-frame clones and omits some. The D gene and trimming were derived from the DNA, and the V and J assignments and clone size from that table. Of about 96,000 clones listed, 70% to 90% are singletons. The CDR3 has 18 amino acids. V gave up 0 bases and J gave up 0 bases; unmatched junction bases: 10. Germline CDR1 and CDR2: SGHNT and YENEEA. The rearrangement joins TRBV11-3 to TRBJ2-5, with 7 bases aligning to TRBD1. The specimen sequenced was peripheral blood. This sequence was found in a human donor with COVID-19, enrolled during active disease. The donor label of this sample is uncertain. The DNA for the CDR3 is TGTGCCAGCAGCTTAGATGGGACGACAGGGACCAACCAAGAGACCCAGTACTTC. Residues: CASSLDGTTGTNQETQYF.